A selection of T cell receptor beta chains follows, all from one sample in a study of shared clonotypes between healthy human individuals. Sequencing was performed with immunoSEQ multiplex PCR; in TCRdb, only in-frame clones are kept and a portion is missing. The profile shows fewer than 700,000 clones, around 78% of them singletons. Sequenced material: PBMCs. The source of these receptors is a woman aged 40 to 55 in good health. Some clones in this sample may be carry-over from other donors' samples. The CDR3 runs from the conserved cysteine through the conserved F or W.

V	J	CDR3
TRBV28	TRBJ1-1	CASLRRGGMNTEAFF
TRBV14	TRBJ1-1	CASSSQGWGATEAFF
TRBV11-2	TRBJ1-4	CASSPTGGATEKLFF
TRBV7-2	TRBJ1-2	CASSLALGGQNYGYTF
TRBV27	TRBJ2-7	CASSLSRFSLFEQYF
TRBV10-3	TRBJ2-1	CAISGLAYNEQFF
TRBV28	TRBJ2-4	CASSSVTALAKNIQYF
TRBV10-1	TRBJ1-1	CASSESAGGNTEAFF
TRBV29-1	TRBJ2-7	CSVTGTGQYEQYF
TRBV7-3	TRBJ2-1	CASSFWGGRPSNEYNEQFF
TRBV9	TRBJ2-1	CASSVAGSNEQFF
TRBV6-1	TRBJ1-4	CASATSPATNEKLFF
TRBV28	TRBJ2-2	CASSFFGGSNTGELFF
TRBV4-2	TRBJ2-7	CASSQRTGTGAGEQYF
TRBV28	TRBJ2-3	CASSSWTGRDTQYF
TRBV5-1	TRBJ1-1	CASSLRGDETEAFF
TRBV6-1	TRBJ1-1	CASSVEMGRGTFF
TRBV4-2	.	CASSQWLALTYEQYF
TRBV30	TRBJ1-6	CAWSATGDSPLHF
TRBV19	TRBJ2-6	CASSIRDRGPGANVLTF
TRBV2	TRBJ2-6	CASRTGQSGANVLTF
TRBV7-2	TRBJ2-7	CASSWTSGPTYEQYF
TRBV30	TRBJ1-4	CAWSVRGVGRVELFF
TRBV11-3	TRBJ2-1	CASRPYGLAEGFEQFF
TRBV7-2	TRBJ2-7	CASSVTSGPSHEQYF
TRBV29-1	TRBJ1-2	CSVGREVNYGYTF
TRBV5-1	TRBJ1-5	CASSSTEGQPQHF
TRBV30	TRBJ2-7	CAWSSGTLSDEQYF
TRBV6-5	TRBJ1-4	CASSYAGGSGEKLFF
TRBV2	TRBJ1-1	CASNRLSREAFF
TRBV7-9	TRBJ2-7	CASSLAGVYEQYF
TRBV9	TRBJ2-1	CASSVKGQITLGTYNEQFF
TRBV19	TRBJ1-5	CASSIGPQGNQPQHF
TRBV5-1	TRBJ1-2	CASSLAAGQGIYGYTF
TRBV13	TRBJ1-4	CASSTDRTEAEKLFF
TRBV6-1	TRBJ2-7	CASSEARASGRPRDYEQYF
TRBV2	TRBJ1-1	CASSEGSAEAFF
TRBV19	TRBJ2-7	CASSPGTGVYLQYF
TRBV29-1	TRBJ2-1	CSVRREPYNEQFF
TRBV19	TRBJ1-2	CASSGPKEANYGYTF
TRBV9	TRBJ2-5	CASSASTRVETQYF
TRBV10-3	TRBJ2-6	CAISEPKYSGANVLTF
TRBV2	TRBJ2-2	CASSEAGGTSTGELLF
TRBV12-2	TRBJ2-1	CASRLISPGNSSYNEQFF
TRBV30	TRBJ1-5	CAWSVEGTQPQHF
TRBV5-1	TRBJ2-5	CASSLGQKQETQYF
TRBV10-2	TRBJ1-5	CASSWGLGNQPQHF
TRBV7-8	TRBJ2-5	CASTGKGGRETQYF
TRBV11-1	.	CASSLARGPSSYEQYF